These 10 T cell receptor beta chains originate from one sample sequenced in a study of cytomegalovirus exposure and HLA in healthy donors. PCR used 60 Vbeta primers and 13 Jbeta primers. Only in-frame clones appear in the TCRdb table, and some are missing; sequencing was by immunoSEQ multiplex PCR. In the table there are 110,000 to 150,000 clones, roughly 70% of which are singletons. Specimen: PBMCs. These receptor sequences come from a man in his sixties in good health and CMV-seronegative.

CDR3 loop: CASSYTQGPNEKLFF. The CDR3 DNA follows: TGTGCCAGCAGTTACACCCAGGGGCCTAATGAAAAACTGTTTTTT. The chain joins TRBV6-5 to TRBJ1-4, with D perhaps matching TRBD1 (6 bases). Germline V lookup: CDR1 MNHEY, CDR2 SVGAGI. V dropped 2 bases and J dropped 3 bases, with 10 bases sitting between them. CDR3 length: 15 residues.

The chain combines TRBV6-6 with TRBJ2-7, with 10 nucleotides matching TRBD2. CDR1 MNHNY and CDR2 SVGAGI come from the germline V gene (reference sequence). Unmatched junction bases numbered 7, after V lost 6 bases and J lost 2 bases. This CDR3 comprises 15 residues. Here the CDR3 reads CASRGGLAAAYEQYF. DNA for the CDR3: TGTGCCAGCAGGGGTGGACTAGCGGCAGCCTACGAGCAGTACTTC.

The chain is built from TRBV5-5 and TRBJ1-1; 8 bases map to TRBD1. Trimming took 2 bases from V and 4 from J; bases not matched to a gene: 1. The CDR3 consists of 13 residues. Germline V gene data show CDR1 as SGHKS and CDR2 as YYEKEE (reference sequence). CDR3 amino acids: CASSFTGGTEAFF. CDR3 DNA sequence: TGTGCCAGCAGCTTTACAGGGGGCACTGAAGCTTTCTTT. The full variable domain, rest sourced from reference TRBV5-5 and TRBJ1-1, is DAGVTQSPTHLIKTRGQQVTLRCSPISGHKSVSWYQQVLGQGPQFIFQYYEKEERGRGNFPDRFSARQFPNYSSELNVNALLLGDSALYLCASSFTGGTEAFFGQGTRLTVV.

This clone was observed a handful of times. The junction departs from the called germline gene at one end, perhaps through a read error. The V call is TRBV6-6, the J call TRBJ2-7; TRBD1 matches 8 bases. The CDR3 runs 14 residues. Germline CDR1 and CDR2: MNHNY and SVGAGI (reference sequence). The CDR3 nucleotides are TGTGCCAGCAGTTATACCGGGACAGGAGCTACGGAGGACTTC. The encoded protein is CASSYTGTGATEDF.

The chain employs TRBV4-3 and TRBJ2-7; tentatively, D is TRBD1 (5 bases). The length of the CDR3 is 15 residues. V shed 0 bases and J shed 4 bases, with 13 bases lying between them. Germline assignment: CDR1 LGHNA and CDR2 YSLEER. The CDR3 here is CASSQDPQSGYEQYF. Written as DNA, the CDR3 is TGCGCCAGCAGCCAAGATCCCCAGTCAGGGTACGAGCAGTACTTC.

This chain uses TRBV5-1 with TRBJ1-1; maybe TRBD1 (6 bases). The CDR3 has 13 residues. Trimming took 3 bases from V and 4 from J, leaving 10 bases between them. The germline V gene has CDR1 SGHRS and CDR2 YFSETQ. The CDR3 here is CASSSEGGTEAFF. The CDR3, as DNA: TGCGCCAGCAGCTCGGAAGGGGGCACTGAAGCTTTCTTT.

This chain uses TRBV28 with TRBJ2-7, with 9 bases aligning to TRBD1. Germline V gives CDR1 MDHEN, CDR2 SYDVKM. There are 14 residues in the CDR3. V lost 5 bases to trimming and J lost 3 bases; unmatched junction nucleotides: 5. CDR3 bases: TGTGCCAGCAGTATACCGGGACAGGGCTACGAGCAGTACTTC. It yields the protein CASSIPGQGYEQYF.

This clone has a single count. The chain employs TRBV25-1 and TRBJ1-2; possibly TRBD1 for D (5 bases). Germline-derived CDR1 and CDR2 are MGHDK and SYGVNS. The CDR3 spans 15 residues. V lost 2 bases and J 3 bases, leaving 13 bases between the germline ends. The CDR3 region has the DNA TGTGCCAGCAGTGAAAGGAGGGGAGAGGACTATGGCTACACCTTC. It codes for CASSERRGEDYGYTF.

The rearrangement joins TRBV2 to TRBJ2-1; 9 bases are a match to TRBD2. V dropped 7 bases and J dropped 7; count of bases not matched to a gene: 5. The CDR3 consists of 13 residues. The V gene's germline CDR1 is SNHLY and CDR2 FYNNEI. CDR3 loop: CASKVAGVNEQFF. The CDR3 DNA follows: TGTGCCAGCAAGGTAGCGGGAGTGAATGAGCAGTTCTTC.

The chain joins TRBV9 to TRBJ1-3; a possible D gene is TRBD1 (6 bases). In germline, CDR1 is SGDLS, CDR2 YYNGEE. The CDR3 runs to 19 residues. Trimming took off 0 bases at V and 3 bases at J, with 22 bases between the two ends. The DNA of the CDR3 is TGTGCCAGCAGCGTAGCGCCCCGCTCCCTTACAGGGTTTGGAAACACCATATATTTT. This sequence encodes CASSVAPRSLTGFGNTIYF.